This T cell receptor (beta chain) stems from a study of shared clonotypes between healthy human individuals. Clones were sequenced by immunoSEQ multiplex PCR, and TCRdb holds only the in-frame ones, with some missing. This table holds a few million clones, 90% to 95% found once. The CDR3 is 14 residues long. The germline V gene encodes CDR1 MDHEN and CDR2 SYDVKM. V shed 3 bases and J shed 6 bases, with 12 bases lying between them. This TCR was recovered from a man between 18 and 35 years old in good health. This rearrangement joins TRBV28 to TRBJ1-5; no clear D. What was sequenced was naive CD4+ T cells sorted from blood. As for subset: CD45RA+ positively selected. CDR3 nucleotide sequence: TGTGCCAGCAGTTTTCCCGCCGCGGGTCAGCCCCAGCATTTT. This codes for CASSFPAAGQPQHF.